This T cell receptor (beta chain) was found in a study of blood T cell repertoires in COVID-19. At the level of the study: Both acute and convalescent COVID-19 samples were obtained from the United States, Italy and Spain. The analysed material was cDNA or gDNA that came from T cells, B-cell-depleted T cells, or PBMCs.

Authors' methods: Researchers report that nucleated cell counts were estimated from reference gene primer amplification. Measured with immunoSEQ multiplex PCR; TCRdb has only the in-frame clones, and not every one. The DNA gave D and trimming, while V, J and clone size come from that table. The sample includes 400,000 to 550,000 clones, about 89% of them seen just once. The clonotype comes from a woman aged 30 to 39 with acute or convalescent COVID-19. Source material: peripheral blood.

The CDR3 reads CASSSPGTGSSGNTIYF. The DNA for the CDR3 is TGTGCCAGCAGCTCGCCAGGGACAGGTAGCTCTGGAAACACCATATATTTT. J is TRBJ1-3 and V is TRBV11-2, with 8 bases matching TRBD1. Trimming removed 4 bases from V and 0 bases from J; junction bases left unmatched: 8. CDR1 SGHAT and CDR2 FQNNGV come from the germline V gene. The length of the CDR3 is 17 residues. Full variable domain (missing parts from reference TRBV11-2 and TRBJ1-3): EAGVAQSPRYKIIEKRQSVAFWCNPISGHATLYWYQQILGQGPKLLIQFQNNGVVDDSQLPKDRFSAERLKGVDSTLKIQPAKLEDSAVYLCASSSPGTGSSGNTIYFGEGSWLTVV.